The next 22 T cell receptor beta chains were all read from a single sample in a study of blood T cell repertoires in COVID-19. The protocol was immunoSEQ multiplex PCR, while the TCRdb copy is restricted to in-frame clones and leaves out a portion. There are about 320,000 clones in the sample; over 85% occur only once, and around 10% lies in the top ten. The sample consisted of peripheral blood. These receptors were taken from a woman aged 30 to 39 with COVID-19, enrolled during active disease.

V and J are TRBV2 and TRBJ1-3, with a weak D call TRBD1 (6 bases). The CDR3 sequence is 22 residues long. Germline CDR1 SNHLY, CDR2 FYNNEI. V was cut by 6 bases and J by 2 bases, with 35 bases left in between. CDR3 nucleotide sequence: TGTGCCAGCAGAATAATCGGGGGAGGGGCCCAGAGTGGGGGCTTACCTGGAAACACCATATATTTT. It is translated as CASRIIGGGAQSGGLPGNTIYF.

The V gene is TRBV5-6, the J gene TRBJ1-6; D gene ambiguous. The V gene's germline CDR1 is SGHDT and CDR2 YYEEEE. CDR3 length: 16 residues. The ends were cut back, 0 bases at V and 4 bases at J, with 11 bases in the middle. The CDR3 nucleotides read TGTGCCAGCAGCTTGGAAGCAGGCACGTATAATTCACCCCTCCACTTT. Amino acid sequence: CASSLEAGTYNSPLHF.

This rearrangement joins TRBV15 to TRBJ1-3, with D possibly matching TRBD1 (5 bases). Germline CDR1 LNHNV, CDR2 YYDKDF (reference sequence). The V end was cut by 3 bases, the J end by 4 bases, with 10 bases between. The CDR3 spans 14 residues. The CDR3, as DNA: TGTGCCACCAGCAGGACAGCCACAGGAAACACCATATATTTT. As protein: CATSRTATGNTIYF.

J is TRBJ2-3 and V is TRBV7-2; D might be TRBD1 (6 bases). Trimming took 7 bases from V and 3 from J, leaving 20 bases between them. The V gene's germline CDR1 is SGHTA and CDR2 FQGNSA. CDR3 length: 16 amino acids. CDR3 residues: CASTPSDRRGTDTQYF. CDR3 in DNA: TGTGCCAGCACCCCCTCAGACAGGCGTGGTACAGATACGCAGTATTTT.

This chain joins TRBV10-3 and TRBJ2-2, with 13 positions matching TRBD2. Trimming took 3 bases from V and 6 from J; bases not matched to a gene: 7. CDR1 is ENHRY, CDR2 SYGVKD, per germline. The CDR3 extends over 17 amino acids. CDR3 in amino acids: CAISEALAGGPPGELFF. CDR3 DNA: TGTGCCATCAGTGAAGCACTAGCGGGGGGGCCGCCCGGGGAGCTGTTTTTT.

The rearrangement uses TRBV6-5 and TRBJ1-1; D is unclear. V lost 0 bases to trimming and J lost 8 bases, with 10 bases between them. This CDR3 is 13 amino acids long. Per the germline V gene, CDR1 is MNHEY and CDR2 is SVGAGI. In DNA, the CDR3 is TGTGCCAGCAGTTACTCCACGAGAGTGGAAGCTTTCTTT. Protein: CASSYSTRVEAFF.

This rearrangement joins TRBV12-2 to TRBJ2-5; the D call in the table, TRBD1, was not verified against the DNA. TRBV12-2 is shown as a pseudogene. This CDR3 has 16 amino acids. The CDR3 region is CASRLAKWDREKTQYF. The CDR3 DNA sequence: TGTGCAAGTCGCTTAGCGAAGTGGGACAGGGAAAAGACCCAGTACTTC.

V is TRBV5-1 and J is TRBJ2-7, with TRBD2 identical over 7 bases. This CDR3 is built from 17 residues. CDR1 and CDR2 from the germline V gene are SGHRS and YFSETQ. Unmatched junction bases numbered 9, after V lost 0 bases and J lost 0 bases. The CDR3 sequence: CASSLGPQRGPSYEQYF. CDR3 nucleotide sequence: TGCGCCAGCAGCTTGGGTCCCCAGCGGGGTCCCTCCTACGAGCAGTACTTC.

The chain recombines TRBV2 with TRBJ2-1; perhaps TRBD2 as D (5 bases). The CDR3 length is 19 residues. V was pared by 5 bases and J by 2 bases, with 25 bases between. The germline CDR1 and CDR2 sequences are SNHLY and FYNNEI. The CDR3 here is CASSSGLGDNRDAYNEQFF. CDR3 nucleotides: TGTGCCAGCAGTTCGGGGTTAGGAGACAATCGAGACGCCTACAATGAGCAGTTCTTC.

CDR3 DNA: TGTGCCAGCAGCGCAGCCCAGGGGGAGAACACCGGGGAGCTGTTTTTT. Its protein product is CASSAAQGENTGELFF. The V and J genes are TRBV9 and TRBJ2-2, with 7 bases that match TRBD1. V dropped 3 bases and J dropped 1; count of bases not matched to a gene: 6. The CDR3 totals 16 residues. Germline loops: CDR1 SGDLS, CDR2 YYNGEE. Full variable domain (missing parts from reference TRBV9 and TRBJ2-2): DSGVTQTPKHLITATGQRVTLRCSPRSGDLSVYWYQQSLDQGLQFLIQYYNGEERAKGNILERFSAQQFPDLHSELNLSSLELGDSALYFCASSAAQGENTGELFFGEGSRLTVL.

The chain recombines TRBV5-8 with TRBJ1-2; 8 nucleotides align to TRBD1. Trimming took 4 bases from V and 4 from J; bases not matched to a gene: 9. The length of the CDR3 is 15 residues. Looked up from germline, CDR1 is SGHTS and CDR2 is YDEGEE. The CDR3 nucleotides are TGTGCCAGCAGCCTCCGGACAGGGAGCAGCTATGGCTACACCTTC. Amino acid sequence: CASSLRTGSSYGYTF. Together with reference TRBV5-8 and TRBJ1-2, the CDR3 gives the full variable domain: EAGVTQSPTHLIKTRGQQATLRCSPISGHTSVYWYQQALGLGLQFLLWYDEGEERNRGNFPPRFSGRQFPNYSSELNVNALELEDSALYLCASSLRTGSSYGYTFGSGTRLTVV.

J is TRBJ2-7 and V is TRBV7-9, with D unresolved. This CDR3 is 13 amino acids long. The V gene's germline CDR1 is SEHNR and CDR2 FQNEAQ (reference sequence). Trimming took 5 bases from V and 2 from J, leaving 10 bases between them. The CDR3 here is CASSPTTTYEQYF. The CDR3, as DNA: TGTGCCAGCAGCCCGACAACAACCTACGAGCAGTACTTC.

J is TRBJ2-1 and V is TRBV2; tentatively, D is TRBD2 (5 bases). The CDR3 length is 15 residues. Trimming took 9 bases from V and 0 from J, leaving 15 bases between them. The germline V gene has CDR1 SNHLY and CDR2 FYNNEI. CDR3 amino acids: CASTSPGSSYNEQFF. CDR3 DNA: TGTGCCAGTACATCTCCGGGAAGCTCCTACAATGAGCAGTTCTTC.

The gene calls are TRBV28 and TRBJ2-5; D is ambiguous. Trimming removed 1 base at V and 5 bases at J, with 14 bases between. There are 15 residues in the CDR3. The V gene's germline CDR1 is MDHEN and CDR2 SYDVKM. The CDR3 region is CASSLFAARSETQYF. The CDR3, as DNA: TGTGCCAGCAGTTTATTCGCCGCTAGGAGCGAGACCCAGTACTTC.

The rearrangement joins TRBV5-4 to TRBJ2-5; 15 bases align to TRBD2. Trimming took 4 bases from V and 5 from J; bases not matched to a gene: 3. CDR1 is SGHNT and CDR2 is YYREEE in the germline V gene (reference sequence). This CDR3 is built from 15 residues. As DNA, the CDR3 is TGTGCCAGCAGCGTCGGACTAGCGGGGGGGGAGACCCAGTACTTC. It encodes CASSVGLAGGETQYF.

V gene TRBV19 combines with J gene TRBJ2-3; TRBD2 matches 7 bases. CDR3 length equals 16 residues. The V gene end was trimmed by 3 bases and the J gene end by 2 bases; junction bases not matched to a gene: 8. CDR1 is LNHDA, CDR2 SQIVND, per germline (reference sequence). CDR3 amino acids: CASSIGSSGPTDTQYF. The CDR3 DNA reads as TGTGCCAGTAGTATTGGGTCTAGCGGCCCCACAGATACGCAGTATTTT. The complete variable domain, with remaining parts taken from reference TRBV19 and TRBJ2-3, reads DGGITQSPKYLFRKEGQNVTLSCEQNLNHDAMYWYRQDPGQGLRLIYYSQIVNDFQKGDIAEGYSVSREKKESFPLTVTSAQKNPTAFYLCASSIGSSGPTDTQYFGPGTRLTVL.

The chain carries TRBV6-4 and TRBJ2-3; maybe TRBD1 (5 bases). Germline CDR1 MRHNA, CDR2 SNTAGT. V shed 5 bases and J shed 2 bases, with 17 bases lying between them. This CDR3 spans 16 amino acids. DNA for the CDR3: TGTGCCAGCAGTCCGGACACACCCTTCAACACAGATACGCAGTATTTT. It specifies CASSPDTPFNTDTQYF.

This CDR3 reads CASSYRSFRLYGYTF. For the CDR3, the DNA is TGTGCCAGCAGTTACCGATCCTTCCGACTCTATGGCTACACCTTC. This chain joins TRBV6-2 or TRBV6-3 and TRBJ1-2; D gene unclear. The germline CDR1 and CDR2 sequences are MNHEY and SVGEGT. The length of the CDR3 is 15 residues. V shed 2 bases and J shed 4 bases, with 14 bases lying between them.

The chain carries TRBV3-1 (or the pseudogene TRBV3-2) and TRBJ1-2; 9 bases align to TRBD1. The CDR3 loop spans 13 amino acids. Germline CDR1 and CDR2: LGHDT and YNNKEL (reference sequence). Unmatched junction bases numbered 11, after V lost 11 bases and J lost 7 bases. This CDR3 reads CASGGTGLGGYTF. As DNA, the CDR3 is TGTGCCTCAGGGGGGACAGGGTTAGGTGGCTACACCTTC.

This chain links TRBV27 with TRBJ1-4; D is ambiguous. V was trimmed by 5 bases and J by 4 bases, leaving 23 bases between them. The CDR3 covers 18 residues. Germline loops: CDR1 MNHEY, CDR2 SMNVEV (reference sequence). The DNA for the CDR3 is TGTGCCAGCAGTCCTCGACGGATCCCGACTCTAATTAATGAAAAACTGTTTTTT. It encodes CASSPRRIPTLINEKLFF. Looking up the rest from reference TRBV27 and TRBJ1-4 gives the full variable domain: EAQVTQNPRYLITVTGKKLTVTCSQNMNHEYMSWYRQDPGLGLRQIYYSMNVEVTDKGDVPEGYKVSRKEKRNFPLILESPSPNQTSLYFCASSPRRIPTLINEKLFFGSGTQLSVL.

This rearrangement joins TRBV9 to TRBJ1-5, with 7 bases fitting TRBD1. The trim removed 0 bases at V and 4 bases at J, leaving 10 bases unmatched. The CDR3 is 17 amino acids. CDR1 is SGDLS, CDR2 YYNGEE, per germline. The CDR3 DNA is TGTGCCAGCAGCGTAGATCGACGGGACAGTCGAAATCAGCCCCAGCATTTT. Amino acids: CASSVDRRDSRNQPQHF.

The chain recombines TRBV19 with TRBJ1-5; D possibly corresponds to TRBD1 (5 bases). Germline V gene lookup returns CDR1 LNHDA and CDR2 SQIVND (reference sequence). The CDR3 length is 14 residues. V gave up 6 bases and J gave up 7 bases, with 16 bases separating them. CDR3 coding DNA: TGTGCCAGTAGCGACCGGGGGTCATCCCAGCCCCAGCATTTT. Translation gives CASSDRGSSQPQHF.